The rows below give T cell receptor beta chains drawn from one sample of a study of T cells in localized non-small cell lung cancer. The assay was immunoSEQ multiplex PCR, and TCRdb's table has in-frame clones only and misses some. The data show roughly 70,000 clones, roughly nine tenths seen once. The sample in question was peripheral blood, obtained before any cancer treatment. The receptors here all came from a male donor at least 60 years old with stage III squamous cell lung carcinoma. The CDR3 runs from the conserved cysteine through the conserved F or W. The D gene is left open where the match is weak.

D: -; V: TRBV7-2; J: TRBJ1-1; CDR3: CASSLMTDTEAFF
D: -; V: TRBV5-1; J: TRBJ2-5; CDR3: CASSLKGLETQYF
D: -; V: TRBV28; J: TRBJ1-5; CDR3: CASSLPYSNQPQHF
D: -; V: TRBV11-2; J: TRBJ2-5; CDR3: CASSLEGASRGETQYF
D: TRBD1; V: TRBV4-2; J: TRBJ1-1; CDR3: CASSRRTGPDTEAFF
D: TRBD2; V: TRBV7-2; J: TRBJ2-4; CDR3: CASSLVGSGGASVKNIQYF
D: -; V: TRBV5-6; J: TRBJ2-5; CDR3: CASSLIGRGQETQYF
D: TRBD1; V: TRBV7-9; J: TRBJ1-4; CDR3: CASSQPGQLNEKLFF
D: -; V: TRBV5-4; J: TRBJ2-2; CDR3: CASRQQGPNTGELFF
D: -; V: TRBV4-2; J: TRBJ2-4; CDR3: CASSQDEGLGKNIQYF
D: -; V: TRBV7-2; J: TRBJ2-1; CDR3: CASSSPYSGHEQFF
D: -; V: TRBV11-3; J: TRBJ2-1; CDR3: CASSPGAGSGYEQFF
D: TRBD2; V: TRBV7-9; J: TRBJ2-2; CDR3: CASSSSLAGVLTGELFF
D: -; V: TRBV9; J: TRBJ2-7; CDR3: CASSVVPGYEQYF
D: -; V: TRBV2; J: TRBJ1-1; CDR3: CASSEYTEAFF
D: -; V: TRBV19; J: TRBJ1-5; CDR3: CASSPSGGGNQPQHF